This is a list of T cell receptor beta chains from one sample in a study of T cell repertoires in cytomegalovirus infection. Antigens for these TCRs are unknown. A single record per CDR3 protein comes from TCRdb applying MiXCR to the reads. Of 550,000 to 850,000 distinct CDR3 sequences listed, about 30% were seen once; the top ten hold about 20%. Sequences were derived from cultured PBMCs, sampled from culture after CMV antigen stimulation. The source of these receptors is a human donor in good health (CMV status not recorded). Some clones in this sample may be carry-over from other donors' samples. Each CDR3 is given with its conserved first and last residue.

len	v_gene	j_gene	CDR3aa
13	TRBV20-1	TRBJ1-6	CSAIGTDNSPLHF
13	TRBV7-8	TRBJ1-1	CASSSTAGTEAFF
14	TRBV6-1	TRBJ2-2	CASSLSRGLGELFF
13	TRBV19	TRBJ2-1	CASRGQGGNEQFF
16	TRBV20-1	TRBJ2-1	CSARDATGLAGVEQFF
19	TRBV20-1	TRBJ1-6	CSALGHGGPLSSYNSPLHF
16	TRBV7-2	TRBJ2-7	CASSSRSGVGSYEQYF
16	TRBV7-8	TRBJ1-1	CASSLGTGNSNTEAFF
16	TRBV18	TRBJ1-5	CASSPYSRGTNQPQHF
16	TRBV19	TRBJ1-2	CASTSGTDPSGYGYTF
17	TRBV4-2	TRBJ1-3	CASSQESGPGSGNTIYF
16	TRBV6-2/TRBV6-3	TRBJ2-3	CASSYASSVWTDTQYF
14	TRBV7-9	TRBJ1-4	CASSEDRSNEKLFF
15	TRBV28	TRBJ1-5	CASSMTGYRGQPQHF
14	TRBV27	TRBJ2-5	CASRRSLVQETQYF
15	TRBV7-2	TRBJ2-3	CASAGGGHSTDTQYF
14	TRBV20-1	TRBJ2-7	CSASGTGVGYEQYF
15	TRBV7-2	TRBJ1-2	CASSFPGKANYGYTF
14	TRBV19	TRBJ1-1	CASISRGTNLEAFF
13	TRBV6-2/TRBV6-3	TRBJ2-7	CASSYESAYEQYF
15	TRBV7-2	TRBJ2-4	CASSLGLAGINIQYF
18	TRBV12-3/TRBV12-4	TRBJ2-7	CASSSGTGATTKTYEQYF
14	TRBV20-1	TRBJ2-5	CSARLSRLQETQYF
16	TRBV7-9	TRBJ2-3	CASSLSSPGLAGGGNF
14	TRBV20-1	TRBJ1-5	CSARVSGFNQPQHF
12	TRBV12-3/TRBV12-4	TRBJ2-3	CASIGYTDTQYF
18	TRBV7-2	TRBJ2-3	CASSYRGGTGGVGDTQYF
15	TRBV5-6	TRBJ2-7	CASSLVDRDIREQYF
15	TRBV6-8	TRBJ2-1	CASRLGALGNNEQFF
15	TRBV7-2	TRBJ2-1	CASRLDSYSYNEQFF
14	TRBV20-1	TRBJ2-1	CSARTQRGYNEQFF
16	TRBV20-1	TRBJ2-3	CSARDRVAGVRDTQYF
16	TRBV23-1	TRBJ2-1	CASTSGGEFLDNEQFF
17	TRBV5-1	TRBJ2-1	CASSLGQGQVAPNEQFF
17	TRBV28	TRBJ2-1	CASSLAAQGSGANEQFF
15	TRBV29-1	TRBJ2-1	CSATGLAMGYNEQFF
10	TRBV27	TRBJ2-7	CARQGSEQYF
11	TRBV20-1	TRBJ2-3	CSAREPDTQYF
20	TRBV7-2	TRBJ2-1	CASGQLISWGESSSYNEQFF
14	TRBV6-1	TRBJ2-3	CASRGLAGPSTQYF
15	TRBV6-6	TRBJ2-3	CASSRPGHPTDTQYF
13	TRBV2	TRBJ2-7	CASKRGLNYEQYF
12	TRBV12-5	TRBJ2-2	CASGLFPGELFF
16	TRBV20-1	TRBJ2-3	CSAQGLAGGSTDTQYF
16	TRBV7-2	TRBJ2-7	CASSLGPGQIKYEQYF
14	TRBV7-8	TRBJ2-5	CASSSGPQAKTQYF
16	TRBV12-3/TRBV12-4	TRBJ2-2	CASSLGRGTNTGELFF
18	TRBV5-4	TRBJ2-1	CASSPTGTGIQGYNEQFF
15	TRBV4-1	TRBJ1-6	CASSQVSFNNSPLHF
17	TRBV15	TRBJ2-1	CATSRGPGDRQNNEQFF
20	TRBV27	TRBJ1-6	CASAPRTGRGVHSYNSPLHF
14	TRBV12-3/TRBV12-4	TRBJ1-2	CASSYRQGLGGYTF
12	TRBV2	TRBJ2-2	CATRTNTGELFF
15	TRBV11-2	TRBJ2-1	CASSLDIGRLNEQFF
13	TRBV28	TRBJ1-1	CAARRDLITEAFF
13	TRBV20-1	TRBJ2-1	CSAKVGPYNEQFF
15	TRBV12-3/TRBV12-4	TRBJ2-1	CASSFGTGERGEQFF
15	TRBV27	TRBJ1-4	CASSFSVAANEKLFF
15	TRBV20-1	TRBJ2-5	CSAENRRSPQETQYF
15	TRBV6-2/TRBV6-3	TRBJ2-7	CASSTLREAPYEQYF